These T cell receptor beta chains were read from a single sample in a study of T cell responses to AZD1222 COVID-19 vaccine. The protocol was immunoSEQ multiplex PCR, while the TCRdb copy is restricted to in-frame clones and leaves out a portion. The repertoire includes about 100,000 clones, approximately 90% of them detected once, and approximately 3% sits in the top ten. The sample in question was peripheral blood, obtained on day 0 of AZD1222 vaccination. These receptors originate from an adult in good health. The CDR3 runs from the conserved cysteine through the conserved F or W. A D gene is named only where the DNA matches it firmly. Not all rows give a size; the values are once, few, many and, for expanded clones, a class.

size | J | V | D | CDR3 | DNA
- | TRBJ1-1 | TRBV4-1 | - | CASSQVAGTSGMNTEAFF | TGCGCCAGCAGCCAGGTGGCGGGTACCTCGGGTATGAACACTGAAGCTTTCTTT
- | TRBJ1-2 | TRBV24-1 | - | CATSDSQSASGWAYGYTF | TGTGCCACCAGTGATTCCCAAAGTGCCTCAGGGTGGGCTTATGGCTACACCTTC
- | TRBJ2-1 | TRBV27 | TRBD2 | CASSSLADYNEQFF | TGTGCCAGCAGTTCCCTAGCGGACTACAATGAGCAGTTCTTC
once | TRBJ1-4 | TRBV7-2 | TRBD1 | CASSLYRGPGEKLFF | TGTGCCAGCAGCTTATACAGGGGGCCTGGTGAAAAACTGTTTTTT
- | TRBJ2-3 | TRBV12-3/TRBV12-4 | - | CASSSTDTQYF | TGTGCCAGCAGTTCAACAGATACGCAGTATTTT
- | TRBJ2-2 | TRBV28 | TRBD1 | CASSLNRQGMGELFF | TGTGCCAGCAGTTTAAACAGACAGGGAATGGGGGAGCTGTTTTTT
once | TRBJ2-7 | TRBV7-9 | - | CASSLLGPQYF | TGTGCCAGCAGCTTATTGGGGCCCCAGTACTTC
- | TRBJ2-7 | TRBV6-2/TRBV6-3 | - | CASSIYYEQYF | TGTGCCAGCAGCATCTACTACGAGCAGTACTTC
- | TRBJ2-3 | TRBV4-1 | - | CASSQEDRGLTDTQYF | TGCGCCAGCAGCCAAGAAGACCGGGGGTTAACAGATACGCAGTATTTT
- | TRBJ1-4 | TRBV10-3 | - | CAISDGESNEKLFF | TGTGCCATCAGTGATGGCGAGTCTAATGAAAAACTGTTTTTT